These 21 T cell receptor beta chains originate from one sample sequenced in a study of CD8+ T cells in alopecia areata. Indicated treatment: oral pan-JAK inhibitor, 5-10 mg twice daily. RNA extraction and reverse transcription yielded cDNA as sequencing template. The data were produced by immunoSEQ multiplex PCR, yet TCRdb's version contains in-frame clones alone and is incomplete. The sample consists of some 120,000 clones, approximately 60% of them appearing once. Here the sequenced sample was CD4+ T cells sorted from blood, taken at week 4, from a patient treated with tofacitinib. The receptor set was obtained from a human donor with alopecia areata.

The CDR3: CATTSRGLQMRETQYF. The CDR3 DNA is TGTGCCACCACTTCTCGGGGACTTCAGATGAGAGAGACCCAGTACTTC. This rearrangement joins TRBV25-1 to TRBJ2-5; maybe TRBD2 (6 bases). This CDR3 has 16 amino acids. V shed 10 bases and J shed 4 bases, with 25 bases lying between them. Germline lookup yields CDR1 MGHDK and CDR2 SYGVNS.

V and J are TRBV11-3 and TRBJ2-1, with no clear D. There are 13 residues in the CDR3. CDR1 and CDR2 from the germline V gene are SGHNT and YENEEA. Trimming shortened V by 0 bases and J by 7 bases, and 7 bases separated the two germline ends. The CDR3 sequence is CASSLDIWNEQFF. The CDR3 DNA follows: TGTGCCAGCAGCTTAGACATCTGGAATGAGCAGTTCTTC.

The chain recombines TRBV5-1 with TRBJ2-7, with TRBD2 matching 10 bases. Germline CDR1 and CDR2: SGHRS and YFSETQ. Trimming cost V 6 bases and J 0 bases; bases outside gene matches: 18. The CDR3 sequence is 19 residues long. CDR3 amino acids: CASIRFSLLAGVRSYEQYF. Written as DNA, the CDR3 is TGCGCCAGCATCAGGTTTAGCCTTCTAGCGGGAGTCCGCTCCTACGAGCAGTACTTC.

The table lists this clone with many counts. This sequence joins TRBV5-1 and TRBJ2-4, with D possibly being TRBD1 or TRBD2 (6 bases each). The CDR3 sequence is 16 residues long. Germline CDR1 is SGHRS and CDR2 is YFSETQ. V lost 3 bases to trimming and J lost 6 bases, with 19 bases between them. Here the CDR3 DNA reads TGCGCCAGCAGCTATCAAGGGGGGTCCCACGGAAACATTCAGTACTTC. This sequence encodes CASSYQGGSHGNIQYF.

This chain joins TRBV28 and TRBJ2-5; no clear D gene. The V and J ends lost 6 bases and 0 bases respectively, with 5 bases between them. Looked up from germline, CDR1 is MDHEN and CDR2 is SYDVKM. The CDR3 length is 12 residues. In DNA, the CDR3 is TGTGCCAGCAGCCCGTACCAAGAGACCCAGTACTTC. Translation gives CASSPYQETQYF. The variable domain in full, completed from reference TRBV28 and TRBJ2-5, reads DVKVTQSSRYLVKRTGEKVFLECVQDMDHENMFWYRQDPGLGLRLIYFSYDVKMKEKGDIPEGYSVSREKKERFSLILESASTNQTSMYLCASSPYQETQYFGPGTRLLVL.

This clone was recorded a few times. The sample contains more than one DNA sequence encoding this CDR3. This sequence joins TRBV29-1 and TRBJ2-5; 7 nucleotides line up with TRBD2. This CDR3 is 12 amino acids long. V lost 4 bases, J lost 5 bases, and 4 bases stayed unmatched. The germline gives CDR1 SQVTM, CDR2 ANQGSEA. CDR3 sequence reads: CSVVRGRETQYF. Written as DNA, the CDR3 is TGCAGCGTTGTGCGGGGGAGGGAGACCCAGTACTTC.

The chain uses TRBV29-1 and TRBJ2-4, with D possibly TRBD1 on 6 matching bases. From germline, CDR1 is SQVTM and CDR2 ANQGSEA. This CDR3 contains 12 residues. The V end was cut by 6 bases, the J end by 5 bases, with 11 bases between. This chain's CDR3 is CSVWTAENIQYF. The CDR3 DNA follows: TGCAGCGTCTGGACAGCTGAAAACATTCAGTACTTC.

The chain is built from TRBV7-6 and TRBJ2-3; D is undetermined. CDR1 is SGHVS and CDR2 is FNYEAQ in the germline V gene. The CDR3 runs to 13 residues. The V gene lost 1 base and the J gene lost 1 base, with 3 bases spanning the gap. CDR3 loop: CASSLGRTDTQYF. The CDR3 nucleotides read TGTGCCAGCAGCTTAGGCCGCACAGATACGCAGTATTTT.

The chain combines TRBV9 with TRBJ2-1; perhaps TRBD1 as D (6 bases). Trimming cost V 3 bases and J 8 bases, with 12 bases left between them. The CDR3 totals 13 residues. Germline V lookup: CDR1 SGDLS, CDR2 YYNGEE. The CDR3 sequence: CASSDGHRDEQFF. The CDR3 DNA is TGTGCCAGCAGCGATGGTCACAGGGATGAGCAGTTCTTC.

This chain uses TRBV11-2 with TRBJ1-4; D unresolved. The ends were cut back, 0 bases at V and 10 bases at J, with 9 bases in the middle. CDR1 SGHAT and CDR2 FQNNGV come from the germline V gene. This CDR3 spans 13 amino acids. CDR3 in amino acids: CASSLESAGKLFF. For the CDR3, the DNA is TGTGCCAGCAGCTTAGAGTCAGCCGGAAAACTGTTTTTT.

This clone has a handful of counts. The CDR3 reads CASSEVRGAEAFF. Written as DNA, the CDR3 is TGTGCCAGCAGTGAAGTAAGGGGGGCTGAAGCTTTCTTT. The gene calls are TRBV2 and TRBJ1-1, with D perhaps matching TRBD1 (6 bases). Trimming stripped 1 base from V and 6 bases from J, with 9 bases between. CDR1 SNHLY and CDR2 FYNNEI come from the germline V gene. CDR3 length equals 13 residues.

This clone was detected only a few times. V is TRBV25-1 and J is TRBJ2-7; perhaps D is TRBD1 or TRBD2 (5 bases each). The V gene's germline CDR1 is MGHDK and CDR2 SYGVNS. Trimming took 1 base from V and 2 from J, leaving 12 bases between them. CDR3 size: 15 residues. CDR3 region: CASSESGTGTYEQYF. In DNA, the CDR3 is TGTGCCAGCAGTGAATCAGGGACCGGCACCTACGAGCAGTACTTC.

The chain combines TRBV7-2 with TRBJ1-2, with 12 bases identical to TRBD1. V was pared by 3 bases and J by 8 bases, with 4 bases of the junction left unmatched. The CDR3 is 14 residues long. Germline V CDR1 and CDR2: SGHTA, FQGNSA. The CDR3 protein is CASSFGTGGLGYTF. The CDR3 nucleotides are TGTGCCAGCAGCTTCGGGACAGGGGGCTTAGGCTACACCTTC.

This clone was seen more than once but under ten times. The chain links TRBV20-1 to TRBJ1-1; D not certain. Germline lookup yields CDR1 DFQATT and CDR2 SNEGSKA (reference sequence). This CDR3 spans 11 amino acids. The V and J ends lost 0 bases and 1 base respectively, with 0 bases between them. The DNA for the CDR3 is TGCAGTGCTAGAGAGAACACTGAAGCTTTCTTT. Its translation: CSARENTEAFF.

The chain joins TRBV28 to TRBJ2-4, with 8 bases fitting TRBD2. Trimming cost V 5 bases and J 6 bases; bases outside gene matches: 6. The CDR3 is 14 amino acids. Germline values: CDR1 MDHEN, CDR2 SYDVKM. CDR3 amino acids: CASSKTSEANIQYF. Here the CDR3 DNA reads TGTGCCAGCAGTAAGACTAGCGAGGCAAACATTCAGTACTTC.

The rearrangement uses TRBV2 and TRBJ2-7, with D perhaps TRBD1 or TRBD2 (5 bases each). Germline CDR1 SNHLY, CDR2 FYNNEI. Trimming took 4 bases from V and 4 from J, leaving 20 bases between them. The CDR3 is 16 residues long. The CDR3 loop reads CASSGAAGTGWYEQYF. The DNA of the CDR3 is TGTGCCAGCAGTGGAGCGGCTGGGACGGGATGGTACGAGCAGTACTTC. The entire variable domain, with the rest obtained from reference TRBV2 and TRBJ2-7, is as follows: EPEVTQTPSHQVTQMGQEVILRCVPISNHLYFYWYRQILGQKVEFLVSFYNNEISEKSEIFDDQFSVERPDGSNFTLKIRSTKLEDSAMYFCASSGAAGTGWYEQYFGPGTRLTVT.

This clone appeared many times. CDR3 DNA sequence: TGCAGCGTTTCGAGACAGGGAAGTGGAGGGGGTTTCTGGACAGATACGCAGTATTTT. Translated: CSVSRQGSGGGFWTDTQYF. V and J are TRBV29-1 and TRBJ2-3; tentatively, D is TRBD1 (7 bases). Germline V gene data show CDR1 as SQVTM and CDR2 as ANQGSEA. The CDR3 covers 19 residues. V was shortened by 5 bases and J by 3 bases, with 30 bases between the two germline ends.

The chain recombines TRBV10-3 with TRBJ1-2; TRBD1 aligns across 10 bases. The trim removed 7 bases at V and 8 bases at J, leaving 10 bases unmatched. Germline loops: CDR1 ENHRY, CDR2 SYGVKD. CDR3 length: 14 amino acids. The CDR3 is CAIKETGGEDGYTF. The CDR3 DNA follows: TGTGCCATCAAAGAGACAGGGGGCGAAGACGGCTACACCTTC.

This clone has a handful of counts. The V gene is TRBV30, the J gene TRBJ2-1; 7 positions match TRBD2. Looked up from germline, CDR1 is GTSNPN and CDR2 is SVGIG (reference sequence). The V segment lost 7 bases and the J segment 6 bases; nucleotides outside the gene matches: 9. This CDR3 spans 13 amino acids. This CDR3 is CAYKRELFNEQFF. DNA for the CDR3: TGTGCCTATAAGCGGGAATTATTCAATGAGCAGTTCTTC.

The chain links TRBV7-2 to TRBJ1-2; D uncertain. The CDR3 sequence is 14 residues long. V lost 5 bases and J 4 bases, leaving 14 bases between the germline ends. The V gene's germline CDR1 is SGHTA and CDR2 FQGNSA. CDR3 nucleotide sequence: TGTGCCAGCAGCCCGCATCGAGAGCTCTATGGCTACACCTTC. Translation gives CASSPHRELYGYTF.

This clone was counted between two and nine times. The chain joins TRBV7-2 to TRBJ2-3, with TRBD2 matching 10 bases. CDR3 length: 17 amino acids. Trimming took 0 bases from V and 1 from J; bases not matched to a gene: 4. CDR1 and CDR2 from the germline V gene are SGHTA and FQGNSA. The CDR3 loop is CASSLARTSGGTDTQYF. The CDR3 coding sequence is TGTGCCAGCAGCTTAGCGCGCACTAGCGGGGGCACAGATACGCAGTATTTT. The variable domain in full, with the rest retrieved from reference TRBV7-2 and TRBJ2-3, is GAGVSQSPSNKVTEKGKDVELRCDPISGHTALYWYRQSLGQGLEFLIYFQGNSAPDKSGLPSDRFSAERTGGSVSTLTIQRTQQEDSAVYLCASSLARTSGGTDTQYFGPGTRLTVL.